Presented here are 21 T cell receptor beta chains from one specimen sequenced in a study of T cells in Graves' hyperthyroidism and ophthalmopathy. The CDR3 regions of TCR beta were amplified from RNA transcripts. Using the HTBI primer set, a first-round RT-PCR was run on the TCR CDR3. TCRdb reprocessed the multiplex PCR reads via MiXCR and lists one record per CDR3 protein. The sample has around 250,000 distinct CDR3 sequences; approximately 14% are singletons. The sequenced sample consisted of blood. The receptors were gathered from a woman in her forties with Graves' hyperthyroidism that later progressed to Graves' ophthalmopathy.

This clonotype was counted many times. The chain joins TRBV28 to TRBJ2-5; 12 bases map to TRBD2. Trimming took 1 base from V and 5 from J; bases not matched to a gene: 5. CDR1 and CDR2 from the germline V gene are MDHEN and SYDVKM. The CDR3 totals 16 residues. The CDR3 loop reads CASSLSLAGGRETQYF. The CDR3 bases are TGTGCCAGCAGTTTATCGCTAGCGGGAGGGCGGGAGACCCAGTACTTC.

This clonotype was found many times. The chain employs TRBV28 and TRBJ1-2, with a tentative D call TRBD1 (5 bases). V was cut by 3 bases and J by 7 bases, with 12 bases left in between. Germline V gene data show CDR1 as MDHEN and CDR2 as SYDVKM. The CDR3 loop spans 13 amino acids. CDR3 coding DNA: TGTGCCAGCAGTTTGGGGGGGAGGCTTGGCTACACCTTC. Protein product: CASSLGGRLGYTF.

This clonotype was detected ten times or more. V usage is TRBV5-1 and J usage is TRBJ2-7; D possibly corresponds to TRBD2 (6 bases). The CDR3 is 14 amino acids. CDR1 and CDR2 (germline): SGHRS, YFSETQ. Trimming left V 2 bases short and J 6 bases short, with 15 bases between. The CDR3 DNA is TGCGCCAGCAGCTTATTTAGGACTACCACCGAGCAGTACTTC. It specifies CASSLFRTTTEQYF.

This clonotype was seen at least ten times. The genes are TRBV2 and TRBJ1-2, with 8 bases aligning to TRBD1. This CDR3 region has 16 residues. Germline loops: CDR1 SNHLY, CDR2 FYNNEI. V was clipped by 4 bases and J by 0 bases; unmatched bases: 7. The CDR3: CASSGQGSFSNYGYTF. CDR3 in DNA: TGTGCCAGCAGTGGACAGGGGAGCTTCTCTAACTATGGCTACACCTTC. Full variable domain (remainder filled in from reference TRBV2 and TRBJ1-2): EPEVTQTPSHQVTQMGQEVILRCVPISNHLYFYWYRQILGQKVEFLVSFYNNEISEKSEIFDDQFSVERPDGSNFTLKIRSTKLEDSAMYFCASSGQGSFSNYGYTFGSGTRLTVV.

This clonotype was recorded at least ten times. The chain uses TRBV11-2 and TRBJ2-7; TRBD1 matches at 9 bases. The CDR3 spans 14 residues. The germline V gene encodes CDR1 SGHAT and CDR2 FQNNGV. Trimming took 7 bases from V and 1 from J; bases not matched to a gene: 5. CDR3 sequence (DNA): TGTGCCAGCAAAACAGGGGGCAAATCCTACGAGCAGTACTTC. Its translation: CASKTGGKSYEQYF.

The chain links TRBV5-5 to TRBJ2-2, with a weak D call TRBD2 (6 bases). The CDR3 is made up of 18 amino acids. The V gene lost 3 bases and the J gene lost 3 bases, with 21 bases spanning the gap. In germline, CDR1 is SGHKS, CDR2 YYEKEE (reference sequence). CDR3 residues: CASSWERGPGLYTGELFF. DNA of the CDR3: TGTGCCAGCAGCTGGGAGAGGGGTCCGGGACTTTACACCGGGGAGCTGTTTTTT.

At least ten counts were recorded for this clonotype. The CDR3 sequence is CAISVDTVFGYTF. CDR3 nucleotide sequence: TGTGCCATCAGTGTGGACACCGTCTTTGGCTACACCTTC. The J gene is TRBJ1-2, the V gene TRBV10-3, with TRBD1 as a possible D gene (5 bases). Germline V gene sequence: CDR1 ENHRY, CDR2 SYGVKD. This CDR3 has 13 residues. The V end was cut by 4 bases, the J end by 7 bases, with 13 bases between.

This clonotype was found many times. The chain joins TRBV27 to TRBJ2-7; the D call may be TRBD1 or TRBD2 (5 bases each). The CDR3 is 14 residues long. The V and J ends lost 2 bases and 6 bases respectively, with 14 bases between them. Germline lookup yields CDR1 MNHEY and CDR2 SMNVEV (reference sequence). The DNA for the CDR3 is TGTGCCAGCAGTTTAGGTGCGTCGGGGCTCGAGCAGTACTTC. It translates to CASSLGASGLEQYF.

This clonotype showed up many times. The chain carries TRBV9 and TRBJ2-7; possibly TRBD1 for D (7 bases). This CDR3 comprises 15 residues. Trimming took off 0 bases at V and 3 bases at J, with 13 bases between the two ends. Germline V gene lookup returns CDR1 SGDLS and CDR2 YYNGEE. CDR3 sequence (DNA): TGTGCCAGCAGCGTAGCGGGGGACAGTATCTACGAGCAGTACTTC. Protein sequence: CASSVAGDSIYEQYF.

This clonotype was seen ten or more times. The chain joins TRBV2 to TRBJ2-1; D call uncertain. CDR3 size: 17 residues. V shed 8 bases and J shed 2 bases, with 22 bases lying between them. Germline CDR1 is SNHLY and CDR2 is FYNNEI. The CDR3 reads CASLVLANFNPYNEQFF. CDR3 nucleotides: TGTGCCAGCTTGGTACTTGCAAACTTTAATCCCTACAATGAGCAGTTCTTC.

Concerning this clonotype itself: One end of the junction is discordant with germline, which a read error may explain. The chain employs TRBV27 and TRBJ1-1; D may be TRBD1 (6 bases). Germline values: CDR1 MNHEY, CDR2 SMNVEV (reference sequence). This CDR3 is 13 amino acids long. The CDR3 coding sequence is TGTGCGAGCAGTTTATCCAGGGGCACTGAAGCTTTCTTT. It is translated as CASSLSRGTEAFF.

The table lists this clonotype with many counts. The chain recombines TRBV29-1 with TRBJ1-2, with 8 bases lining up with TRBD1. V shed 5 bases, J shed 4 bases, and the junction held 6 bases outside the gene matches. Germline V gene data show CDR1 as SQVTM and CDR2 as ANQGSEA. The CDR3 spans 13 residues. The CDR3 DNA reads TGCAGCGTTCCCCAGGACAGGGTCTATGGCTACACCTTC. Translation: CSVPQDRVYGYTF.

V usage is TRBV24-1 and J usage is TRBJ1-5, with 8 bases that match TRBD1. Germline values: CDR1 KGHDR, CDR2 SFDVKD. CDR3 size: 15 residues. V lost 4 bases to trimming and J lost 2 bases; unmatched junction nucleotides: 3. The CDR3 here is CATSDGDRRNQPQHF. The CDR3 DNA sequence: TGTGCCACCAGTGACGGGGACAGGCGCAATCAGCCCCAGCATTTT.

This clonotype was counted between two and nine times. One end of the junction fails to match germline, which may point to a read error. The chain uses TRBV13 and TRBJ1-1; D might be TRBD1 (5 bases). CDR1 and CDR2 from the germline V gene are PRHDT and FYEKMQ (reference sequence). The CDR3 runs to 17 residues. The CDR3 here is CASSLGLPGRMNAEAFF. The CDR3 region has the DNA TGTGCCAGCAGCTTAGGCCTTCCAGGGAGGATGAACGCTGAAGCTTTCTTT.

This clonotype showed up just a few times. The rearrangement joins TRBV6-9 to TRBJ2-6, with D possibly TRBD2 on 5 matching bases. With 3 bases removed from V and 4 bases from J, the gap between germline ends came to 10 bases. CDR3 length: 15 residues. Per the germline V gene, CDR1 is MNHGY and CDR2 is SVAAGI. This CDR3 is CASSYGVRGANVLTF. In DNA form, the CDR3 reads TGTGCCAGCAGTTACGGGGTGAGAGGGGCCAACGTCCTGACTTTC.

This clonotype was detected many times. CDR3 loop: CASSLTLPRQGPIHLTDTQYF. For the CDR3, the DNA is TGTGCCAGCAGCCTAACATTACCTCGACAGGGCCCTATCCATTTGACAGATACGCAGTATTTT. V is TRBV14 and J is TRBJ2-3; 7 nucleotides line up with TRBD1. The germline gives CDR1 SGHDN, CDR2 FVKESK. With V trimmed by 4 bases and J by 3 bases, 25 bases remained unmatched. CDR3 length equals 21 residues. Drawing the rest from reference TRBV14 and TRBJ2-3, the complete variable domain is EAGVTQFPSHSVIEKGQTVTLRCDPISGHDNLYWYRRVMGKEIKFLLHFVKESKQDESGMPNNRFLAERTGGTYSTLKVQPAELEDSGVYFCASSLTLPRQGPIHLTDTQYFGPGTRLTVL.

There are many counts of this clonotype. The J gene is TRBJ2-1, the V gene TRBV2; D tentatively reads TRBD1 or TRBD2 (5 bases each). V was shortened by 10 bases and J by 5 bases, with 15 bases between the two germline ends. The CDR3 is 13 residues long. The germline V gene has CDR1 SNHLY and CDR2 FYNNEI. The chain's CDR3 is CATKGGGDNEQFF. As DNA, the CDR3 is TGTGCCACCAAAGGTGGGGGAGACAATGAGCAGTTCTTC.

This clonotype showed up many times. This rearrangement joins TRBV28 to TRBJ2-5; unclear D gene. Germline loops: CDR1 MDHEN, CDR2 SYDVKM. There are 14 residues in the CDR3. Trimming pared 4 bases from V and 4 bases from J, leaving 13 bases between. The CDR3: CASSSHQTGETQYF. In DNA, the CDR3 is TGTGCCAGCAGTTCCCATCAGACCGGAGAGACCCAGTACTTC. Full variable domain (rest looked up from reference TRBV28 and TRBJ2-5): DVKVTQSSRYLVKRTGEKVFLECVQDMDHENMFWYRQDPGLGLRLIYFSYDVKMKEKGDIPEGYSVSREKKERFSLILESASTNQTSMYLCASSSHQTGETQYFGPGTRLLVL.

This clonotype was recorded many times. The J gene is TRBJ1-2, the V gene TRBV3-1; D might be TRBD1 (5 bases). CDR1 LGHDT and CDR2 YNNKEL come from the germline V gene (reference sequence). The CDR3 has 14 amino acids. The germline V and J ends were trimmed by 3 bases and 4 bases, with 12 bases remaining between them. As DNA, the CDR3 is TGTGCCAGCAGCCAGGTTCAGGGAACCTATGGCTACACCTTC. Its protein is CASSQVQGTYGYTF.

Many counts were recorded for this clonotype. The chain links TRBV6-1 to TRBJ1-5, with D hard to call. Trimming pared 2 bases from V and 11 bases from J, leaving 7 bases between. Per the germline V gene, CDR1 is MNHNS and CDR2 is SASEGT. CDR3 size: 11 residues. Here the CDR3 reads CASSELLAQHF. CDR3 sequence (DNA): TGTGCCAGCAGTGAACTGCTGGCCCAGCATTTT.

This clonotype was counted ten times or more. This sequence joins TRBV4-1 and TRBJ2-2, with 9 bases identical to TRBD2. CDR1 is MGHRA and CDR2 is YSYEKL in the germline V gene. V lost 1 base to trimming and J lost 4 bases; unmatched junction nucleotides: 4. The CDR3 runs 16 residues. CDR3 nucleotide sequence: TGCGCCAGCAGCCAAGTACAACTAGCGGGCACCGGGGAGCTGTTTTTT. It yields the protein CASSQVQLAGTGELFF.